Below are 5 T cell receptor beta chains sequenced from a single sample in a study of T cell responses to AZD1222 COVID-19 vaccine. The method was immunoSEQ multiplex PCR; TCRdb's version includes in-frame clones alone and lacks a portion of them. Of 150,000 or so clones in the sample, 94% were seen once. The sequencing used peripheral blood, collected 28 days after the second AZD1222 dose. Every receptor here comes from an adult who received the AZD1222 COVID-19 vaccine.

This sequence joins TRBV28 and TRBJ2-5, with 7 positions matching TRBD2. The germline V gene encodes CDR1 MDHEN and CDR2 SYDVKM. After removal of 6 bases from V and 5 bases from J, the junction contained 12 bases not matched to a gene. The CDR3 spans 15 residues. The CDR3 reads CASSALAGVYETQYF. CDR3 sequence (DNA): TGTGCCAGCAGCGCATTGGCGGGAGTTTACGAGACCCAGTACTTC.

This chain uses TRBV5-1 with TRBJ2-7; the D is unclear. V was clipped by 1 base and J by 0 bases, with 8 bases between them. The CDR3 contains 14 residues. Germline V CDR1 and CDR2: SGHRS, YFSETQ. In DNA form, the CDR3 reads TGCGCCAGCAGCTTGACGGAAAGCTCCTACGAGCAGTACTTC. It codes for CASSLTESSYEQYF.

The V call is TRBV4-3, the J call TRBJ1-4; TRBD1 might be the D (5 bases). The CDR3 consists of 17 residues. The V gene's germline CDR1 is LGHNA and CDR2 YSLEER. Trimming removed 0 bases from V and 0 bases from J, with 11 bases in between. CDR3 sequence reads: CASSQDFRGATNEKLFF. The DNA for the CDR3 is TGCGCCAGCAGCCAAGATTTTCGGGGCGCAACTAATGAAAAACTGTTTTTT.

The V call is TRBV25-1, the J call TRBJ1-6, with D unresolved. The CDR3 has 14 amino acids. CDR1 and CDR2 from the germline V gene are MGHDK and SYGVNS. V was cut by 0 bases and J by 5 bases, with 5 bases left in between. In DNA form, the CDR3 reads TGTGCCAGCAGTGAATATTTAGATAATTCACCCCTCCACTTT. Translated: CASSEYLDNSPLHF. Filled out from reference TRBV25-1 and TRBJ1-6, the complete variable domain reads EADIYQTPRYLVIGTGKKITLECSQTMGHDKMYWYQQDPGMELHLIHYSYGVNSTEKGDLSSESTVSRIRTEHFPLTLESARPSHTSQYLCASSEYLDNSPLHFGNGTRLTVT.

CDR3 region: CASSRSTGDYGYTF. The CDR3 coding sequence is TGCGCCAGCAGCCGCTCGACAGGGGACTATGGCTACACCTTC. The chain employs TRBV4-3 and TRBJ1-2; 8 bases line up with TRBD1. The V gene's germline CDR1 is LGHNA and CDR2 YSLEER. V was clipped by 4 bases and J by 3 bases; unmatched bases: 4. This CDR3 has 14 amino acids.